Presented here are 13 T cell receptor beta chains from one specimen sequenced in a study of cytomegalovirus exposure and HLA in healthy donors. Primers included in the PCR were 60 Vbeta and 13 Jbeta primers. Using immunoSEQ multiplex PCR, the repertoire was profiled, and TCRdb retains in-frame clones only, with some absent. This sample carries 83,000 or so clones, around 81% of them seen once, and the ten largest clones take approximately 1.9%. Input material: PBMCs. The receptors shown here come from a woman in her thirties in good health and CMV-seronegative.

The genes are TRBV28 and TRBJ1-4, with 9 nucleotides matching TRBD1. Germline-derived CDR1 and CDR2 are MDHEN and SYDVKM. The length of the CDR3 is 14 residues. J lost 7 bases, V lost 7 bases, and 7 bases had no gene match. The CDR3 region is CASNSPGQGEKLFF. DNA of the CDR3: TGTGCCAGCAATTCCCCGGGACAGGGTGAAAAACTGTTTTTT.

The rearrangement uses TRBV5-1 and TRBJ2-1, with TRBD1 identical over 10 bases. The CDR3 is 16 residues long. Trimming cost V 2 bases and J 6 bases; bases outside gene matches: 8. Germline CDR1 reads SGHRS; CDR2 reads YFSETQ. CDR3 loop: CASSFTGTGDFNEQFF. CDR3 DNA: TGCGCCAGCAGCTTTACCGGGACAGGGGACTTCAATGAGCAGTTCTTC.

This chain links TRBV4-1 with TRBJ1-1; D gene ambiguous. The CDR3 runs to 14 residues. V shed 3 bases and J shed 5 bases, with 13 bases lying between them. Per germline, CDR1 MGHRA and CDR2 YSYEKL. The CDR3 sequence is CASSHAGVGTEAFF. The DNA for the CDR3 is TGCGCCAGCAGCCATGCCGGGGTTGGGACTGAAGCTTTCTTT.

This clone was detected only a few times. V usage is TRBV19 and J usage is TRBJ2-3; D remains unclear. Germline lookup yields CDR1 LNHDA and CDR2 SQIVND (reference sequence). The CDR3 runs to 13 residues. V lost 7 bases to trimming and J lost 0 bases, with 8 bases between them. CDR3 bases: TGTGCCAGTAATCCGACTAGCACAGATACGCAGTATTTT. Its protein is CASNPTSTDTQYF.

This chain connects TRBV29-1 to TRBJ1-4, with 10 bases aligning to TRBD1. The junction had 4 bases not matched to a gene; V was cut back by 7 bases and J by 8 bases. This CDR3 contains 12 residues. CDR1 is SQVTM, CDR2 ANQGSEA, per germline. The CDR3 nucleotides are TGCAGCGCCGGGACAGGGGAAGAAAAACTGTTTTTT. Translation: CSAGTGEEKLFF.

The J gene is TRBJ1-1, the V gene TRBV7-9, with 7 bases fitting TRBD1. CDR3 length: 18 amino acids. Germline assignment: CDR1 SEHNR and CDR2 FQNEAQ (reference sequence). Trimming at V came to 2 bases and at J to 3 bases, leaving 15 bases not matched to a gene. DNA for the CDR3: TGTGCCAGCAGCTTATGGCCCAGGGGGGCCAAGCGTGACACTGAAGCTTTCTTT. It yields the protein CASSLWPRGAKRDTEAFF.

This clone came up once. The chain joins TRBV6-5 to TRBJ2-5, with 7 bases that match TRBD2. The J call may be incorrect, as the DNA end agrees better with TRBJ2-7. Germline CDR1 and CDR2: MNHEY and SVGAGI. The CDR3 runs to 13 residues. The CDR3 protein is CASRLAAGYEQYF. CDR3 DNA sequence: TGTGCCAGCAGGCTAGCGGCTGGCTACGAGCAGTACTTC.

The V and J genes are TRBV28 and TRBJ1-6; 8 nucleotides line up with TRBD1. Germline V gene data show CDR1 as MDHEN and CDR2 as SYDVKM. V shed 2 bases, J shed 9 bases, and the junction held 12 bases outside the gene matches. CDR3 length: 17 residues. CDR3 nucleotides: TGTGCCAGCAGTTTAGGACAGGGTCCCACTTCGGTTTCACCCCTCCACTTT. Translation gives CASSLGQGPTSVSPLHF.

Here the CDR3 DNA reads TGTGCCAGCAGCTTTTCAGGGACTGGAAACACCATATATTTT. Translation gives CASSFSGTGNTIYF. The chain is built from TRBV7-9 and TRBJ1-3, with D possibly TRBD1 on 5 matching bases. The CDR3 totals 14 residues. V dropped 3 bases and J dropped 2 bases, with 8 bases sitting between them. CDR1 SEHNR and CDR2 FQNEAQ come from the germline V gene (reference sequence). The whole variable domain, filled in from reference TRBV7-9 and TRBJ1-3, reads DTGVSQNPRHKITKRGQNVTFRCDPISEHNRLYWYRQTLGQGPEFLTYFQNEAQLEKSRLLSDRFSAERPKGSFSTLEIQRTEQGDSAMYLCASSFSGTGNTIYFGEGSWLTVV.

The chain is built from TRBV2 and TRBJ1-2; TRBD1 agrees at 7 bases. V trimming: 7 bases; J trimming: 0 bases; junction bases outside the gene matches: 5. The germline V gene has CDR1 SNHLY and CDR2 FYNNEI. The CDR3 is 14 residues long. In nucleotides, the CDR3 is TGTGCCAGCATGGAGGGGGCGACTAACTATGGCTACACCTTC. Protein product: CASMEGATNYGYTF.

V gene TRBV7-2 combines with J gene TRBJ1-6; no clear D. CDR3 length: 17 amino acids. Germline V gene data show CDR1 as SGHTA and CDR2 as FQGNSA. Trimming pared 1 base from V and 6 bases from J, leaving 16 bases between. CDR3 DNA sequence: TGTGCCAGCAGCTTAGTTGGAGGGTTGGGCCTTAATTCACCCCTCCACTTT. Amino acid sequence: CASSLVGGLGLNSPLHF.

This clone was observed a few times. In DNA form, the CDR3 reads TGTGCCAGCAGCTTGGAGGGAGATGGCTACACCTTC. Its translation is CASSLEGDGYTF. The chain joins TRBV11-1 to TRBJ1-2; no definite D call. Germline-derived CDR1 and CDR2 are SGHAT and FQDESV (reference sequence). The ends were cut back, 3 bases at V and 6 bases at J, with 8 bases in the middle. The CDR3 has 12 amino acids. Full variable domain (rest looked up from reference TRBV11-1 and TRBJ1-2): EAEVAQSPRYKITEKSQAVAFWCDPISGHATLYWYRQILGQGPELLVQFQDESVVDDSQLPKDRFSAERLKGVDSTLKIQPAELGDSAMYLCASSLEGDGYTFGSGTRLTVV.

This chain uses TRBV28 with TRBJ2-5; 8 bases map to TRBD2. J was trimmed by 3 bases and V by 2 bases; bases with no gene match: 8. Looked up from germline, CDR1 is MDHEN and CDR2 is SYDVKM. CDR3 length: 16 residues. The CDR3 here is CASSLDSGRLEETQYF. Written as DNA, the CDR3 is TGTGCCAGCAGTTTAGACAGCGGGAGACTTGAAGAGACCCAGTACTTC.